Given below is one T cell receptor (beta chain) in context. Its specific antigen is unknown. No per-base quality is available; no much larger clone lies one base away. This sample is drawn from a study of blood T cell repertoires in COVID-19 (dated by TCRdb to between 2020 and 2021). The study in broad terms: Collaborator samples came from the United States, Italy and Spain and covered acute and convalescent phases of COVID-19. Deeply sampled blood TCRbeta repertoires from subjects exposed to, actively infected with, or recovered from COVID-19 were included in the dataset. Sample metadata almost always included a de-identified subject ID, COVID-19 status, age in years and sex. Samples were obtained from the ongoing ImmuneRACE study (first 160 participants) and from approximately 1,200 subjects provided by 6 global collaborators. HLA class I and class II types, where available, came from metadata supplied by the sample provider rather than from assay-based typing. The material from the prospective study consisted of cDNA or gDNA derived from T cells, B-cell-depleted T cells, or PBMCs. The repertoires were released in a freely available public database intended as a resource for research on the immune response to SARS-CoV-2. General findings and caveats noted by the study authors: The amount of clinical and demographic metadata varied by source and participant and was provided uncurated.

Enrolling through a virtual design, the prospective study's participants ranged in age from roughly 18 to 89 years and lived across roughly 23 United States geographic areas. Cohort assignment in the prospective study relied on participant-reported clinical history from a screening survey and a study questionnaire. For ImmuneRACE Cohort 3, a participant was defined as recovered based on two consecutive negative NP/OP PCR tests, clearance by a healthcare professional, or resolution of symptoms. In the prospective study, mobile phlebotomists collected whole blood, serum and a nasopharyngeal or oropharyngeal swab from each participant. Over an approximately two-month period, participants in the prospective study had the option of providing additional blood draws and questionnaires. Prospective study blood samples were shipped either frozen or at room temperature before DNA extraction. TCRbeta CDR3 regions were amplified from genomic DNA by means of the immunoSEQ Assay, a bias-controlled multiplex PCR. The authors' analysis ran thus. Nucleated cell counts per sample were estimated from amplification of reference gene primers within the assay. To quantify the absolute abundance of each unique TCRbeta CDR3 rearrangement, sequence reads were collapsed and filtered. Productive Simpson clonality was computed per sample as the square root of Simpson's diversity index over productive rearrangements. Entries here come from immuneACCESS through TCRdb and include only in-frame sequences with V and J called. Some clones fail to appear in such tables; in the studies checked, an unresolved V gene covers under half of the shortfall, and the cause of the remainder is unknown. V, J and clone size are those of that table, while D and trimming were read from the DNA. The sample profile shows more than 200,000 clones; more than 85% of them were found once. About 4% of the sample is in the top ten clones.

The cysteine opens and the phenylalanine closes a CDR3 of 15 amino acids. The DNA shown is the 45-base CDR3, in frame from base 1. Sequenced material: PBMCs or T cells enriched from blood (not recorded which). The sequence was collected from a woman under 40 who had recovered from COVID-19. The chain joins TRBV21-1 to TRBJ1-4. TRBV21-1 counts as a pseudogene. Here is the DNA: TGTGCCAGCAGCAAAGCGACCGGGATTCGGGAAAAACTGTTTTTT. It specifies CASSKATGIREKLFF.